The present T cell receptor beta chain was sequenced within a study of blood T cell repertoires in COVID-19. V was shortened by 0 bases and J by 4 bases, with 15 bases between the two germline ends. The CDR3 extends over 16 amino acids. Looked up from germline, CDR1 is SGHVS and CDR2 is FQNEAQ. Profiled with immunoSEQ multiplex PCR; TCRdb holds only in-frame clones, not every one. The sample holds roughly 430,000 clones; 88% are singletons and the top ten take approximately 1.5%. Ages ranged from about 18 to 89 years, with residence in about 23 US areas. The sequence came from a woman aged 18-35 years who had been exposed to COVID-19. Sample: PBMCs or T cells enriched from blood (not recorded which). The chain joins TRBV7-8 to TRBJ1-2; no firm D call. CDR3 residues: CASSLASGPGLYGYTF. Written as DNA, the CDR3 is TGTGCCAGCAGCTTAGCGTCTGGGCCCGGTCTCTATGGCTACACCTTC.